The clone carrying this T cell receptor (beta chain) was picked up one time. The antigen is undetermined. These data are taken from a study of T cell responses to AZD1222 COVID-19 vaccine. Study information: Second-dose schedules of about 4 or about 12 weeks were combined. Points from the study as a whole: The number of AZD1222 recipients seropositive at baseline was only five to seven. A rise in Spike-specific TCR breadth and depth followed two AZD1222 doses.

CDR1 is SGHVS and CDR2 is FNYEAQ in the germline V gene. This CDR3 is 17 amino acids long. The V gene end was trimmed by 5 bases and the J gene end by 5 bases; junction bases not matched to a gene: 13. Clones were sequenced by immunoSEQ multiplex PCR, and TCRdb holds only the in-frame ones, with some missing. The profile shows fewer than 120,000 clones, 92% of them singletons. The clonotype comes from an adult in good health. V is TRBV7-6 and J is TRBJ1-4; 8 bases agree with TRBD1. This specimen was peripheral blood, taken on day 0 of AZD1222 vaccination. The CDR3 sequence: CASSPRAGGGLNEKLFF. The CDR3 region has the DNA TGTGCCAGCAGCCCCCGGGCAGGGGGCGGTCTGAATGAAAAACTGTTTTTT. Combining the CDR3 with reference TRBV7-6 and TRBJ1-4 gives the whole variable domain GAGVSQSPRYKVTKRGQDVALRCDPISGHVSLYWYRQALGQGPEFLTYFNYEAQQDKSGLPNDRFSAERPEGSISTLTIQRTEQRDSAMYRCASSPRAGGGLNEKLFFGSGTQLSVL.